Described below is a single TCR beta chain sequence and its context. Sequencing was performed with immunoSEQ multiplex PCR; in TCRdb, only in-frame clones are kept and a portion is missing. Counted here are 90,000 to 100,000 clones, almost 85% occurring once; the ten biggest clones make up more than 9%. These data come from a study of blood T cell repertoires in COVID-19. This CDR3 is 16 amino acids long. With 3 bases clipped from V and 2 bases from J, the junction kept 5 bases outside the gene matches. From germline, CDR1 is KGHSH and CDR2 LQKENI. Material for sequencing was peripheral blood. The sequence was collected from a man aged 65 to 85 with acute or convalescent COVID-19. The J gene is TRBJ2-2, the V gene TRBV18, with 8 bases fitting TRBD1. CDR3 region: CASSPRGLFNTGELFF. Here the CDR3 DNA reads TGTGCCAGCTCACCCAGGGGGCTTTTTAACACCGGGGAGCTGTTTTTT.